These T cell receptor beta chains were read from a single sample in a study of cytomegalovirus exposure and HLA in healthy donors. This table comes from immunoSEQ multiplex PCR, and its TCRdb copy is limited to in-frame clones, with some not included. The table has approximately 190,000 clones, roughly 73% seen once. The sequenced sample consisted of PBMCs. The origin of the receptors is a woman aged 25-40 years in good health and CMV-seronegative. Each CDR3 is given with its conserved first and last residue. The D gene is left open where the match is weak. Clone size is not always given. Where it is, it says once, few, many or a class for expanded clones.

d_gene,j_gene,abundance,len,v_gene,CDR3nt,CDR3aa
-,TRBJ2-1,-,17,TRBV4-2,TGTGCCAGCAGCCAAGAGGACTCATCGAGCTCCTACAATGAGCAGTTCTTC,CASSQEDSSSSYNEQFF
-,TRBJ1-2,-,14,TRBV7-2,TGTGCCAGCAGCCCCGCTAGGGGTGACTATGGCTACACCTTC,CASSPARGDYGYTF
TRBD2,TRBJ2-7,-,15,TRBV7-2,TGTGCCAGCAGCTTAGGTGGGACTAGGTCTTACGAGCAGTACTTC,CASSLGGTRSYEQYF
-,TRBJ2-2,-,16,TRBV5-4,TGTGCCAGCAGCCCGCGTCAGGGGAAGGACACCGGGGAGCTGTTTTTT,CASSPRQGKDTGELFF
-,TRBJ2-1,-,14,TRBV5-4,TGTGCCAGCAGCACAGGACAGCCCGTCAATGAGCAGTTCTTC,CASSTGQPVNEQFF
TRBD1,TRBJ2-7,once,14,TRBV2,TGTGCCAGCAGGACAGGGGGAGGCGGCTACGAGCAGTACTTC,CASRTGGGGYEQYF
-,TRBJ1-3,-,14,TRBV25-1,TGTGCCAGCAGTGACGTAGGGAGGGGAAACACCATATATTTT,CASSDVGRGNTIYF
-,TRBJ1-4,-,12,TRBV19,TGTGCCAGTAGCCGCAGGTTTGAAAAACTGTTTTTT,CASSRRFEKLFF
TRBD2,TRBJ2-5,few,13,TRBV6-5,TGTGCCAGCAAAGGCGGGGGACAAGAGACCCAGTACTTC,CASKGGGQETQYF
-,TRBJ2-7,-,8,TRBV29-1,TGCAGCGCTGATGGAGAGTACTTC,CSADGEYF
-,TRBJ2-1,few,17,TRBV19,TGTGCCAGTAGTTTTCATTCTTTGACGACTCAGGGGAATGAGCAGTTCTTC,CASSFHSLTTQGNEQFF
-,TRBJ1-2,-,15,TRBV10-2,TGCGCCAGCTCTCAAACCGGAGATTGGCCCTATGGCTACACCTTC,CASSQTGDWPYGYTF
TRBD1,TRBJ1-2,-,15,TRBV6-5,TGTGCCAGCAGTTACACGTCCGGGACAGACTATGGCTACACCTTC,CASSYTSGTDYGYTF
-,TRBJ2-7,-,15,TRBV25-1,TGTGCCAGCAGTGATGGGTATGGCAGGGAATACGAGCAGTACTTC,CASSDGYGREYEQYF
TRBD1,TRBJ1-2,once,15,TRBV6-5,TGTGCCACTCATAGAGACAGGGGGCTTGGTAATGGCTACACCTTC,CATHRDRGLGNGYTF
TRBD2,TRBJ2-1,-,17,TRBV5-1,TGCGCCAGCAGCTTGGCCCTGGGACTAGCGGGGTCGGGTGAGCAGTTCTTC,CASSLALGLAGSGEQFF
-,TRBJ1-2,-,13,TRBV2,TGTGCCAGCAGTGGAGGAGGGCTAGGGGGCTACACCTTC,CASSGGGLGGYTF
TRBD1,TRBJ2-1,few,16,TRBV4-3,TGCGCCAGCAGCCAAGATTGGGGACAGTCCTACAATGAGCAGTTCTTC,CASSQDWGQSYNEQFF
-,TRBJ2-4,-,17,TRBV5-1,TGCGCCAGCAGCTTTAGCTGGGGGCGCGAAGCCAAAAACATTCAGTACTTC,CASSFSWGREAKNIQYF
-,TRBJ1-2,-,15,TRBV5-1,TGCGCCAGCAGCTCACCCCTACAGGGCGGGTATGGCTACACCTTC,CASSSPLQGGYGYTF
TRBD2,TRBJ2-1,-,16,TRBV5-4,TGTGCCAGCAGCTTGTTTGGGACTAGCTGGGATAATGAGCAGTTCTTC,CASSLFGTSWDNEQFF
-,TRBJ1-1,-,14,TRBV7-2,TGTGCCAGCAGCCCTTCGTGGGGCAACACTGAAGCTTTCTTT,CASSPSWGNTEAFF
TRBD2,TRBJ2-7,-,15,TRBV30,TGTGCCTGGACTCATAGCGGGACCACTACCTACGAGCAGTACTTC,CAWTHSGTTTYEQYF
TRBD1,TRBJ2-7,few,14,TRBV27,TGTGCCAGCAGTTTTCGACAGGGACCCTACGAGCAGTACTTC,CASSFRQGPYEQYF
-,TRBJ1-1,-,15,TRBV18,TGTGCCAGCTCACCAGTGGACAGTATGAACACTGAAGCTTTCTTT,CASSPVDSMNTEAFF
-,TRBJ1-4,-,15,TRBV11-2,TGTGCCAGCACACAGGGTGTATATAATGGTGAAAAACTGTTTTTT,CASTQGVYNGEKLFF
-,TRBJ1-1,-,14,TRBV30,TGTGCCTGGAGTGTTGGGAGAGGGAACACTGAAGCTTTCTTT,CAWSVGRGNTEAFF
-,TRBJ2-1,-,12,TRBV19,TGTGCCAGTAGTAGTTCCGGCAATGAGCAGTTCTTC,CASSSSGNEQFF
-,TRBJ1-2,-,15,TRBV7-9,TGTGCCAGCAGCTTAGTTGGAGGGACGCACTATGGCTACACCTTC,CASSLVGGTHYGYTF
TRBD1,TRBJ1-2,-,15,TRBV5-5,TGTGCCAGCAGCTGGGGGACAGACAAGACGGGAGGCTACACCTTC,CASSWGTDKTGGYTF
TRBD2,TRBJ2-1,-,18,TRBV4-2,TGTGCCAGCAGCTCACACCATAGCGGGAGGGCGGGGTCGGATGAGCAGTTCTTC,CASSSHHSGRAGSDEQFF